The present entry profiles one T cell receptor beta chain with its context. The CDR3 loop spans 16 amino acids. Germline V gene data show CDR1 as LNHNV and CDR2 as YYDKDF (reference sequence). Trimming pared 1 base from V and 3 bases from J, leaving 12 bases between. This sample was included in a study of blood T cell repertoires in COVID-19. For the study at large: COVID-19 samples from acute and convalescent phases originated in the United States, Italy and Spain. PBMCs, B-cell-depleted T cells, or T cells were the source of the cDNA or gDNA that made up the material.

How the authors handled the data: Reference gene primers were amplified, and this amplification served to estimate nucleated cell counts. Using immunoSEQ multiplex PCR, the repertoire was profiled, and TCRdb retains in-frame clones only, with some absent. That table is the source of V, J and clone size, and D and trimming were worked out from the DNA. This sample carries some 180,000 clones, approximately 88% of them seen once, and the ten largest clones take about 7%. The material sequenced was peripheral blood. V is TRBV15 and J is TRBJ1-4; no reliable D call. This receptor was taken from a woman in her thirties or forties with COVID-19, enrolled during active disease. The CDR3 bases are TGTGCCACCAGCAGAGGGGGAGGCGGGCCTAATGAAAAACTGTTTTTT. This codes for CATSRGGGGPNEKLFF.